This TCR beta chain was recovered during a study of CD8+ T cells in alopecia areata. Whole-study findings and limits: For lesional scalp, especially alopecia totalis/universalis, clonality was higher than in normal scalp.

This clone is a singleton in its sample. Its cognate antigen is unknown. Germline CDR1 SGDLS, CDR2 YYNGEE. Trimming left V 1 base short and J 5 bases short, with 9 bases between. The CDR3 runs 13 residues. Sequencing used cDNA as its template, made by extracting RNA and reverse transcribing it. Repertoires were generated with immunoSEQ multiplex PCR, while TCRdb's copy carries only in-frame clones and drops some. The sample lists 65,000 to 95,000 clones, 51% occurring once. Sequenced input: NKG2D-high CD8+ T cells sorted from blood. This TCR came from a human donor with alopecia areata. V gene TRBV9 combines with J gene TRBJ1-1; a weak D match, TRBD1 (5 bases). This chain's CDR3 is CASSVQGWTEAFF. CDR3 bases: TGTGCCAGCAGCGTACAGGGCTGGACTGAAGCTTTCTTT.